This record looks at one TCR beta chain sequence and its context. The record originates from a study of blood T cell repertoires in COVID-19. Study-level background: Sources were T cells, B-cell-depleted T cells, or PBMCs; the material itself was cDNA or gDNA.

In the original processing: How many nucleated cells were present was estimated from reference gene primer amplification. Measured with immunoSEQ multiplex PCR; TCRdb has only the in-frame clones, and not every one. The V and J calls and clone size were taken over from that table, and D and trimming were inferred from the DNA. The table lists a few hundred thousand clones, approximately 83% of them singletons. Germline loops: CDR1 KGHDR, CDR2 SFDVKD. This CDR3 spans 14 amino acids. After removal of 4 bases from V and 9 bases from J, the junction contained 11 bases not matched to a gene. The rearrangement uses TRBV24-1 and TRBJ2-7; 7 nucleotides agree with TRBD1. The TCR was taken from a person in their 70s with COVID-19, enrolled during active disease. Sequencing was done on a sample of peripheral blood. CDR3 protein: CATSDERTGSWQYF. The CDR3 region has the DNA TGTGCCACCAGTGACGAGAGGACAGGTTCGTGGCAGTACTTC.